The T cell receptor (beta chain) under discussion was sequenced for a study of patients and donors after allogeneic stem cell transplantation. This clonotype was found a few times. The germline gives CDR1 SGHNT, CDR2 YYREEE (reference sequence). V was cut by 4 bases and J by 3 bases, with 17 bases left in between. The CDR3 has 16 residues. TCRdb reprocessed the RT-PCR reads via MiXCR and lists one record per CDR3 protein. The sample has about 7,600 distinct CDR3 sequences; 11% are singletons. This chain connects TRBV5-4 to TRBJ2-4; the D gene is possibly TRBD1 (6 bases). This TCR was recovered from a human donor who was either an allogeneic HSCT recipient or a stem cell or donor lymphocyte infusion donor (not recorded which). It is not recorded whose cells these are; they may come from a transplant donor. Sequenced sample: blood, either unsorted or a sorted T cell fraction (not recorded which). The chain's CDR3 is CASSPDRSRGKNIQYF. The CDR3 DNA reads TGTGCCAGCAGCCCAGACAGGTCTCGGGGCAAAAACATTCAGTACTTC. The full variable domain, rest sourced from reference TRBV5-4 and TRBJ2-4, is ETGVTQSPTHLIKTRGQQVTLRCSSQSGHNTVSWYQQALGQGPQFIFQYYREEENGRGNFPPRFSGLQFPNYSSELNVNALELDDSALYLCASSPDRSRGKNIQYFGAGTRLSVL.